The rows below give T cell receptor beta chains drawn from one sample of a study of CD8+CD57+ T cells in acquired aplastic anemia. TCRdb recomputed calls from the reads with MiXCR, one row per CDR3 protein. The sample lists about 200,000 distinct CDR3 sequences; approximately 65% were seen once. Sample: sorted CD4+, CD8+, or CD8+CD57+ T cells (not recorded which) from PBMCs. Source of these receptors: a human donor with aplastic anemia. Each CDR3 is given with its conserved first and last residue. Each record gives: D gene, clone size, J gene, V gene, CDR3 DNA, CDR3 protein. A D gene is named only where the DNA matches it firmly. Some rows mark clone size as missing; the rest say once, few, many or name a class of expanded clone.

- - TRBJ1-3 TRBV25-1 TGTGCCAGCAGTGATTCGGGCCGAGGCTCTGGAAACACCATATATTTT CASSDSGRGSGNTIYF
TRBD1 - TRBJ1-2 TRBV24-1 TGTGCCACCAGTGATTGGACAGGGGGCGAGACCTTC CATSDWTGGETF
- - TRBJ1-1 TRBV7-8 TGTGCCAGCAGCTTAGAGTTGGAGACTGAAGCTTTCTTT CASSLELETEAFF
- - TRBJ1-1 TRBV12-3/TRBV12-4 TGTGCCAGCTCTAGAGAGGGCGAGTACACTGAAGCTTTCTTT CASSREGEYTEAFF
- - TRBJ1-5 TRBV24-1 TGTGCCACCAGTGCCTTCAGCAGCAATCAGCCCCAGCATTTT CATSAFSSNQPQHF
TRBD1 - TRBJ2-7 TRBV5-1 TGCGCCAGCAGCCCCCCCGGGACAGGGAAAGGCGAGCAGTACTTC CASSPPGTGKGEQYF
- - TRBJ2-3 TRBV25-1 TGTGCCAGCAGTCTACATCCCCAGGGAGATACGCAGTATTTT CASSLHPQGDTQYF
- - TRBJ1-2 TRBV7-8 TGTGCCAGCAGCCATGGCAGGCTGTATGGCTACACCTTC CASSHGRLYGYTF
TRBD2 few TRBJ2-5 TRBV2 TGTGCCGTCAATCGGGAGGGACACCAAGAGACCCAGTACTTC CAVNREGHQETQYF
TRBD1 - TRBJ1-1 TRBV29-1 TGCAGCGTCGATAGGGGGCGCTTGGGCACTGAAGCTTTCTTT CSVDRGRLGTEAFF
TRBD1 once TRBJ2-7 TRBV25-1 TGTGCCAGCAGCTTAATCGGACAGGGGGATATCTACGAGCAGTACTTC CASSLIGQGDIYEQYF
TRBD1 - TRBJ1-3 TRBV2 TGTGCCAGCACGACTCGAGGAGACAGGGGTAACACCATATATTTT CASTTRGDRGNTIYF
TRBD2 few TRBJ2-7 TRBV10-3 TGTGCCAGCTCACCCCTTGGGACTAGCGGGGGGGCCTACGAGCAGTACTTC CASSPLGTSGGAYEQYF
TRBD2 - TRBJ2-7 TRBV24-1 TGTGCCACCACTTGGACTAGCGGGGGGGGGTGGTACGAGCAGTACTTC CATTWTSGGGWYEQYF
- many TRBJ1-2 TRBV5-5 TGTGCCAGCAGCTTGTCAGAATATGGCTACACCTTC CASSLSEYGYTF
- - TRBJ2-7 TRBV5-4 TGTGCCAGCACCACCCCCGGGGGAGACGAGCAGTACTTC CASTTPGGDEQYF
TRBD2 - TRBJ2-1 TRBV7-3 TGTGCCAGCAGCTTACTAGCGGGCCCTTACAATGAGCAGTTCTTC CASSLLAGPYNEQFF
- - TRBJ2-1 TRBV25-1 TGTGCCAGCAGTGAATTAAGGGGGTACAATGAGCAGTTCTTC CASSELRGYNEQFF
- - TRBJ1-4 TRBV2 TGTGCCAGCTTAAGGAGCAGGGACGAAAAACTGTTTTTT CASLRSRDEKLFF